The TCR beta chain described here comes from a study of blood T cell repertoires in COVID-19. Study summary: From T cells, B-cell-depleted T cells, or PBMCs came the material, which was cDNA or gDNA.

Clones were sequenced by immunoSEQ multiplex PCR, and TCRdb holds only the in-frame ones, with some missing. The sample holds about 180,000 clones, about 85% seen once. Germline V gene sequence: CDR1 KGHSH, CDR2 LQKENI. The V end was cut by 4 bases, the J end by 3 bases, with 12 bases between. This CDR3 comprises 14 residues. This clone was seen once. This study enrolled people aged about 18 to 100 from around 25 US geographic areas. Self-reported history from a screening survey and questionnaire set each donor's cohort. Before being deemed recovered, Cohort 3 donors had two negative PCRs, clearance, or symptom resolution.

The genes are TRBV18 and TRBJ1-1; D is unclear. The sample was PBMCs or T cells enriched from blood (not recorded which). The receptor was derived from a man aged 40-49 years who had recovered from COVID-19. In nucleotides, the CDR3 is TGTGCCAGCTCACTAGCGCGGGGAGACACTGAAGCTTTCTTT. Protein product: CASSLARGDTEAFF.